One sample yielded the 22 T cell receptor beta chains listed below, sequenced in a study of beta chain features in type 1 diabetes. The sequenced template was cDNA made from the entire isolated RNA. Only in-frame clones appear in the TCRdb table, and some are missing; sequencing was by immunoSEQ multiplex PCR. The repertoire includes 350,000 to 400,000 clones, over 12% of them detected once, and about 0.018% sits in the top ten. The sequenced material came from naive CD4+ T cells from blood. Receptors were obtained from a woman aged 18-29 years in good health.

The chain recombines TRBV29-1 with TRBJ2-5, with 7 bases fitting TRBD1. CDR3 length: 12 amino acids. V gave up 7 bases and J gave up 4 bases; unmatched junction bases: 6. CDR1 is SQVTM, CDR2 ANQGSEA, per germline. The CDR3 DNA is TGCAGCGGGAACAGGGGTGTAGAGACCCAGTACTTC. This codes for CSGNRGVETQYF.

This clone was found a few times. The chain has TRBV7-6 and TRBJ2-3; 9 bases agree with TRBD2. Germline-derived CDR1 and CDR2 are SGHVS and FNYEAQ. This CDR3 has 16 amino acids. J lost 1 base, V lost 1 base, and 3 bases had no gene match. CDR3 amino acids: CASSLGVAGGTDTQYF. The CDR3 nucleotides are TGTGCCAGCAGCTTAGGAGTAGCGGGAGGCACAGATACGCAGTATTTT.

The rearrangement joins TRBV28 to TRBJ2-5; tentative D call: TRBD2 (6 bases). Germline lookup yields CDR1 MDHEN and CDR2 SYDVKM. V gave up 5 bases and J gave up 1 base, with 14 bases separating them. The CDR3 sequence is 15 residues long. CDR3 DNA sequence: TGTGCCAGCAGTGTCTCTAGCGTAGGCCAAGAGACCCAGTACTTC. Its translation: CASSVSSVGQETQYF.

In its sample, this clone was seen a few times. The V gene is TRBV19, the J gene TRBJ2-1, with D perhaps matching TRBD2 (5 bases). This CDR3 comprises 14 residues. CDR1 and CDR2 from the germline V gene are LNHDA and SQIVND (reference sequence). V lost 3 bases and J lost 7, with 13 bases in between. CDR3 sequence (DNA): TGTGCCAGTAGTATGAATCTTCGGAGGAATGAGCAGTTCTTC. Its translation: CASSMNLRRNEQFF.

The chain has TRBV9 and TRBJ2-7; 11 positions match TRBD1. The CDR3 consists of 16 residues. Trimming removed 0 bases from V and 0 bases from J; junction bases left unmatched: 2. Germline CDR1 is SGDLS and CDR2 is YYNGEE. The CDR3: CASSVGGTGGSYEQYF. The CDR3 DNA sequence: TGTGCCAGCAGCGTAGGGGGGACAGGGGGCTCCTACGAGCAGTACTTC.

The sample holds a few counts of this clone. The V gene is TRBV5-6, the J gene TRBJ2-7; 8 bases map to TRBD2. The germline gives CDR1 SGHDT, CDR2 YYEEEE. V was pared by 7 bases and J by 6 bases, with 12 bases of the junction left unmatched. The CDR3 consists of 14 residues. The CDR3 reads CASCRYKRETEQYF. The CDR3 nucleotides are TGTGCCAGCTGCCGCTATAAGCGGGAGACCGAGCAGTACTTC.

Only a few counts were recorded for this clone. In DNA form, the CDR3 reads TGTGCCAGCAGCTCACGGGACAGGGTCATCAATGAGCAGTTCTTC. This codes for CASSSRDRVINEQFF. The chain recombines TRBV5-4 with TRBJ2-1; 9 bases align to TRBD1. V lost 3 bases and J lost 6; bases outside the gene matches: 7. Germline CDR1 and CDR2: SGHNT and YYREEE (reference sequence). CDR3 length equals 15 residues.

The J gene is TRBJ2-1, the V gene TRBV5-1; D remains unclear. Trimming cost V 4 bases and J 7 bases, with 9 bases left between them. CDR1 and CDR2 (germline): SGHRS, YFSETQ. CDR3 length: 12 residues. The CDR3 DNA follows: TGCGCCAGCAGCGTGACTCTAAATGAGCAGTTCTTC. Translation gives CASSVTLNEQFF.

This clone has a handful of counts. The rearrangement joins TRBV19 to TRBJ2-5, with 7 bases identical to TRBD2. In germline, CDR1 is LNHDA, CDR2 SQIVND (reference sequence). This CDR3 spans 16 amino acids. J was trimmed by 1 base and V by 2 bases; bases with no gene match: 7. The CDR3 region has the DNA TGTGCCAGTAGTATAAATCTGAGCGGGGTCCAAGAGACCCAGTACTTC. Protein: CASSINLSGVQETQYF.

This clone was seen a few times. The V gene is TRBV29-1, the J gene TRBJ2-1; D is uncertain. CDR3 length: 11 amino acids. Per germline, CDR1 SQVTM and CDR2 ANQGSEA. The V end was cut by 3 bases, the J end by 9 bases, with 9 bases between. The CDR3 is CSVEDSIEQFF. The CDR3 DNA is TGCAGCGTTGAGGATAGCATTGAGCAGTTCTTC.

This chain connects TRBV5-1 to TRBJ1-1, with D uncertain. The germline V gene encodes CDR1 SGHRS and CDR2 YFSETQ. The V end lost 0 bases, the J end lost 0 bases, and 9 bases lay between the germline ends. CDR3 size: 15 residues. The CDR3: CASSLGSRMNTEAFF. CDR3 sequence (DNA): TGCGCCAGCAGCTTGGGGTCCAGAATGAACACTGAAGCTTTCTTT.

The gene calls are TRBV29-1 and TRBJ1-3, with 9 bases aligning to TRBD1. CDR3 length: 14 amino acids. Germline V CDR1 and CDR2: SQVTM, ANQGSEA. After removal of 5 bases from V and 0 bases from J, the junction contained 2 bases not matched to a gene. The CDR3 sequence is CSVRDRASGNTIYF. The CDR3 DNA is TGCAGCGTTCGGGACAGGGCCTCTGGAAACACCATATATTTT. Filled out from reference TRBV29-1 and TRBJ1-3, the complete variable domain reads SAVISQKPSRDICQRGTSLTIQCQVDSQVTMMFWYRQQPGQSLTLIATANQGSEATYESGFVIDKFPISRPNLTFSTLTVSNMSPEDSSIYLCSVRDRASGNTIYFGEGSWLTVV.

About this clone: Germline is not matched at one junction end, which may reflect a read error. The chain recombines TRBV29-1 with TRBJ2-7; a possible D gene is TRBD1 (6 bases). CDR3 size: 12 residues. Germline V gene data show CDR1 as SQVTM and CDR2 as ANQGSEA. CDR3 bases: TGCAGCGTTGAAGACGAGTGGACAGCCGTTTATTTC. Protein sequence: CSVEDEWTAVYF.

The gene calls are TRBV6-5 and TRBJ1-2; no firm D call. V was cut by 2 bases and J by 4 bases, with 8 bases left in between. CDR1 and CDR2 from the germline V gene are MNHEY and SVGAGI. CDR3 size: 13 residues. The CDR3 here is CASSYVRGYGYTF. CDR3 nucleotides: TGTGCCAGCAGTTACGTTCGGGGCTATGGCTACACCTTC.

This clone showed up just a few times. The chain links TRBV29-1 to TRBJ1-1; D is unclear. The CDR3 contains 13 residues. Looked up from germline, CDR1 is SQVTM and CDR2 is ANQGSEA. Trimming removed 8 bases at V and 2 bases at J, with 15 bases between. CDR3 in amino acids: CSIGVNSNTEAFF. CDR3 bases: TGCAGCATCGGGGTGAACAGTAACACTGAAGCTTTCTTT.

This clone has only a few counts. The rearrangement joins TRBV2 to TRBJ1-5; D remains ambiguous. Germline values: CDR1 SNHLY, CDR2 FYNNEI. This CDR3 comprises 13 residues. Trimming shortened V by 7 bases and J by 6 bases, and 13 bases separated the two germline ends. The CDR3 nucleotides read TGTGCCAGCACTAAAAATCCCGGTCAGCCCCAGCATTTT. Translating it yields CASTKNPGQPQHF.

The sample holds a few counts of this clone. DNA of the CDR3: TGTGCCAGCAGCCGTCCTAGGAGTGGCGACAATGAGCAGTTCTTC. Translated: CASSRPRSGDNEQFF. The chain combines TRBV14 with TRBJ2-1, with D uncertain. Germline V gene sequence: CDR1 SGHDN, CDR2 FVKESK. The CDR3 is made up of 15 amino acids. The V end lost 4 bases, the J end lost 5 bases, and 15 bases lay between the germline ends. The variable domain in full, with the rest retrieved from reference TRBV14 and TRBJ2-1, is EAGVTQFPSHSVIEKGQTVTLRCDPISGHDNLYWYRRVMGKEIKFLLHFVKESKQDESGMPNNRFLAERTGGTYSTLKVQPAELEDSGVYFCASSRPRSGDNEQFFGPGTRLTVL.

V and J are TRBV7-8 and TRBJ2-3; 9 bases map to TRBD2. CDR3 length: 16 amino acids. The germline gives CDR1 SGHVS, CDR2 FQNEAQ. V shed 6 bases, J shed 8 bases, and the junction held 15 bases outside the gene matches. The CDR3 reads CASSIRREGRWGTQYF. In DNA form, the CDR3 reads TGTGCCAGCAGTATCAGGCGGGAGGGCCGATGGGGTACGCAGTATTTT.

This clone was seen a few times. CDR3 region: CASSMRTAYNEQFF. CDR3 in DNA: TGTGCCAGCAGCATGCGGACAGCCTACAATGAGCAGTTCTTC. This chain joins TRBV7-2 and TRBJ2-1, with D possibly TRBD1 on 6 matching bases. The CDR3 has 14 residues. Germline V CDR1 and CDR2: SGHTA, FQGNSA. Trimming took 5 bases from V and 2 from J, leaving 10 bases between them.

V usage is TRBV29-1 and J usage is TRBJ2-2, with a possible D match to TRBD1 (6 bases). The V gene's germline CDR1 is SQVTM and CDR2 ANQGSEA. Trimming removed 4 bases at V and 8 bases at J, with 11 bases between. CDR3 length: 12 amino acids. CDR3 DNA: TGCAGCGTTGGGCACAGGGTTGGGGAGCTGTTTTTT. This codes for CSVGHRVGELFF.

This sequence joins TRBV9 and TRBJ2-4; 10 nucleotides agree with TRBD2. This CDR3 contains 16 residues. The J segment lost 0 bases and the V segment lost 0 bases, leaving 0 bases of the junction unmatched. Looked up from germline, CDR1 is SGDLS and CDR2 is YYNGEE. The CDR3 sequence: CASSVGLAGAKNIQYF. CDR3 bases: TGTGCCAGCAGCGTAGGACTAGCGGGAGCCAAAAACATTCAGTACTTC.

V is TRBV28 and J is TRBJ2-3, with 7 positions matching TRBD1. The CDR3 extends over 14 amino acids. In germline, CDR1 is MDHEN, CDR2 SYDVKM. V lost 5 bases, J lost 6 bases, and 8 bases stayed unmatched. CDR3 DNA: TGTGCCAGCAGTATGACAGGGCCAGGGGATACGCAGTATTTT. This sequence encodes CASSMTGPGDTQYF.